This TCR beta chain was obtained from a study of OX40 agonist ivuxolimab in advanced cancers. On the study more broadly: Intravenous ivuxolimab at 0.01 to 10 mg/kg was given to patients every 2 weeks. Subjects had a mean age of roughly 60 years, with a range of 23 to 79; almost 85% were male.

The repertoire was sequenced with immunoSEQ multiplex PCR; TCRdb's copy has only in-frame clones and lacks some. The sample lists 30,000 to 35,000 clones; around 70% were seen once. Turning to this clone: Its antigen is still unknown.

Whole-study findings and limits: Circulating CD4+ and CD8+ T cells showed clonal expansion by week 6 at 0.1 to 3.0 mg/kg.

The CDR3 has 15 residues. V lost 5 bases and J lost 3, with 17 bases in between. The germline CDR1 and CDR2 sequences are SGHTA and FQGNSA. The V call is TRBV7-2, the J call TRBJ2-7; perhaps TRBD2 as D (5 bases). The source was CD4+ or CD8+ T cells sorted from blood, collected in a trial of the OX40 agonist ivuxolimab. The sequence was obtained from an adult with an advanced solid tumor such as melanoma, head and neck, liver or kidney cancer. CDR3 in DNA: TGTGCCAGCAGCCTGAATGGAGGACTCAACTACGAGCAGTACTTC. Its translation is CASSLNGGLNYEQYF.